The 4 T cell receptor beta chains listed next were all sequenced from one sample in a study of blood T cell repertoires in COVID-19. The assay was immunoSEQ multiplex PCR, and TCRdb's table has in-frame clones only and misses some. The sample holds 100,000 to 150,000 clones, around 89% seen once. The sequenced sample was peripheral blood. The receptors shown here come from a human donor in a cohort sampled during active COVID-19.

The CDR3 DNA reads as TGTGCCAGCAGCCGGACAGGGATGGTCTATGGCTACACCTTC. Its protein is CASSRTGMVYGYTF. V and J are TRBV7-9 and TRBJ1-2; TRBD1 aligns across 8 bases. There are 14 residues in the CDR3. From germline, CDR1 is SEHNR and CDR2 FQNEAQ (reference sequence). The ends lost 5 bases at V and 4 bases at J; junction bases unmatched: 6.

A remark on this clone: Other DNA sequences in the same sample also yield this CDR3. The chain has TRBV18 and TRBJ2-1; D gene uncertain. In germline, CDR1 is KGHSH, CDR2 LQKENI. The CDR3 totals 14 residues. V lost 2 bases and J lost 0, with 5 bases in between. This chain's CDR3 is CASSPTSSYNEQFF. CDR3 in DNA: TGTGCCAGCTCACCAACAAGCTCCTACAATGAGCAGTTCTTC.

The chain couples TRBV6-5 to TRBJ1-1; D may be TRBD1 (6 bases). Per germline, CDR1 MNHEY and CDR2 SVGAGI. Deletions cut 6 bases from V and 7 bases from J, with 12 bases between. The CDR3 runs 12 residues. The CDR3 region has the DNA TGTGCCAGCAGAGGACAGTACCTTGAAGCTTTCTTT. It is translated as CASRGQYLEAFF.

This clone was detected only once. The J gene is TRBJ2-7, the V gene TRBV7-2; no definite D call. This CDR3 spans 15 amino acids. Germline-derived CDR1 and CDR2 are SGHTA and FQGNSA. V was clipped by 1 base and J by 2 bases, with 12 bases between them. Here the CDR3 reads CASSLVVSGTYEQYF. The CDR3 DNA is TGTGCCAGCAGCTTAGTTGTGTCAGGAACCTACGAGCAGTACTTC.